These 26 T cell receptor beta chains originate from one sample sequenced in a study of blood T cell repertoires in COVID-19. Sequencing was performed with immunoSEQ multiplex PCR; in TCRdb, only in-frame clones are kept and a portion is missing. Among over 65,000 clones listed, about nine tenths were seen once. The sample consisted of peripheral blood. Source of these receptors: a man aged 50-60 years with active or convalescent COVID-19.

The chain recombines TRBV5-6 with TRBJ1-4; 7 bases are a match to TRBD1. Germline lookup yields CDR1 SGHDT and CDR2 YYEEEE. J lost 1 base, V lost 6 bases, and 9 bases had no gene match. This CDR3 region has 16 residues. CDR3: CASTETGQGTNEKLFF. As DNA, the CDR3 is TGTGCCAGCACCGAGACAGGGCAAGGAACTAATGAAAAACTGTTTTTT.

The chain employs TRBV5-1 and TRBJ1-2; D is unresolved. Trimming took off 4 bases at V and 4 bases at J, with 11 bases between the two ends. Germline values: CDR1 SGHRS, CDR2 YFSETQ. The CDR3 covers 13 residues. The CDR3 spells CASSISGAYGYTF. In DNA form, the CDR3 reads TGCGCCAGCAGCATCAGTGGAGCCTATGGCTACACCTTC.

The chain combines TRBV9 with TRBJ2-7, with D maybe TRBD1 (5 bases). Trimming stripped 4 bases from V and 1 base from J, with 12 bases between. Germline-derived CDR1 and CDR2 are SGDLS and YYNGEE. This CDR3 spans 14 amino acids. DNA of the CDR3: TGTGCCAGCAGCCCCAGGGCAGCTTCCTACGAGCAGTACTTC. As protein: CASSPRAASYEQYF.

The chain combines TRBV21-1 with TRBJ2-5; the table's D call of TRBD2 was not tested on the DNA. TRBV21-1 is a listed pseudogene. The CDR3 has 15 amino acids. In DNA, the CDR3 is TGTGCCAGCAGCAAAGCGCCCGGAGGCGAAGAGACCCAGTACTTC. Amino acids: CASSKAPGGEETQYF.

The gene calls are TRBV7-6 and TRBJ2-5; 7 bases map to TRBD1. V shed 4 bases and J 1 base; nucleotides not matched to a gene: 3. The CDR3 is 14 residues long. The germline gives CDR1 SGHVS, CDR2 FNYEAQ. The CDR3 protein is CASSSGQIQETQYF. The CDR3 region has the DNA TGTGCCAGCAGCTCGGGACAGATCCAAGAGACCCAGTACTTC.

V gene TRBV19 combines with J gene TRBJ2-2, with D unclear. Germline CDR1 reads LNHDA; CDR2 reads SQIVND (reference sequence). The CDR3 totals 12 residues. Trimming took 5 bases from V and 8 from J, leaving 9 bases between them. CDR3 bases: TGTGCCAGTAGTCCCCTAGGAGGGGAGCTGTTTTTT. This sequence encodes CASSPLGGELFF.

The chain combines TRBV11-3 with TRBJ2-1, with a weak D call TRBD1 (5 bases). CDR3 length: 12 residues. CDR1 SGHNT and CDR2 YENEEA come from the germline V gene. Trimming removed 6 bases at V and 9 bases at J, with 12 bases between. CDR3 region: CASSSGLGEQFF. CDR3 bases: TGTGCCAGCAGTTCAGGGTTGGGTGAGCAGTTCTTC.

The CDR3 DNA is TGTGCCAGCAGTGATTGGGTGGGGGCCTCCTACAATGAGCAGTTCTTC. Residues: CASSDWVGASYNEQFF. The chain links TRBV14 to TRBJ2-1; D is perhaps TRBD1 (6 bases). Germline values: CDR1 SGHDN, CDR2 FVKESK. CDR3 length equals 16 residues. The ends were cut back, 6 bases at V and 0 bases at J, with 15 bases in the middle.

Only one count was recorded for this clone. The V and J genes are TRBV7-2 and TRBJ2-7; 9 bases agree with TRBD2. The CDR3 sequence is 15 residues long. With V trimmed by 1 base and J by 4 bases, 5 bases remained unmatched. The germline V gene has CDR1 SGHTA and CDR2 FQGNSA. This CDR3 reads CASSLGGRAMYEQYF. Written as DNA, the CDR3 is TGTGCCAGCAGCTTAGGCGGGAGGGCCATGTACGAGCAGTACTTC.

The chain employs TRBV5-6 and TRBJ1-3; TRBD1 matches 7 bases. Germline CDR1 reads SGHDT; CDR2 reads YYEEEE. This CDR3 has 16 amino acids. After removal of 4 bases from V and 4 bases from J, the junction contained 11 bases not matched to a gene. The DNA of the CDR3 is TGTGCCAGCAGCCGGGATGCCGGGACAGCGGGAAACACCATATATTTT. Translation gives CASSRDAGTAGNTIYF.

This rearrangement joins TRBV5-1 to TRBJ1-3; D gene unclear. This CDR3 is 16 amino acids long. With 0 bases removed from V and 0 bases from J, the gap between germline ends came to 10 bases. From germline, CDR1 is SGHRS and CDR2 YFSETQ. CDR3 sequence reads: CASSLEVRDSGNTIYF. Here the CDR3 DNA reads TGCGCCAGCAGCTTGGAAGTTCGGGACTCTGGAAACACCATATATTTT.

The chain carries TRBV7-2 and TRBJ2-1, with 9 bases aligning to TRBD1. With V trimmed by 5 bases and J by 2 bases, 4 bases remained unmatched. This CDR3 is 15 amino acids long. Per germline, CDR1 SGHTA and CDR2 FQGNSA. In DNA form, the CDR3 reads TGTGCCAGCAGCCTGGGACAGGGTCCCTACAATGAGCAGTTCTTC. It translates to CASSLGQGPYNEQFF.

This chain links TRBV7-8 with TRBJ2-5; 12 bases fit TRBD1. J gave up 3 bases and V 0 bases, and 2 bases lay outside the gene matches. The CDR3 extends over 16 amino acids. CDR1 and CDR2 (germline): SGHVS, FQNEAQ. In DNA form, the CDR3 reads TGTGCCAGCAGCTTAGCTGGGACAGGGGGCGAAGAGACCCAGTACTTC. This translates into CASSLAGTGGEETQYF. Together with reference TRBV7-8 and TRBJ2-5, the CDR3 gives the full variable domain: GAGVSQSPRYKVAKRGQDVALRCDPISGHVSLFWYQQALGQGPEFLTYFQNEAQLDKSGLPSDRFFAERPEGSVSTLKIQRTQQEDSAVYLCASSLAGTGGEETQYFGPGTRLLVL.

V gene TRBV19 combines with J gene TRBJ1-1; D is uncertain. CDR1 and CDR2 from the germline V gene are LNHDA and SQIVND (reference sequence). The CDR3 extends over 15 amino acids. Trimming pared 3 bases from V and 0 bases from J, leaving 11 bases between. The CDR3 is CASSITGSMNTEAFF. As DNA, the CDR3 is TGTGCCAGTAGTATTACGGGGAGTATGAACACTGAAGCTTTCTTT.

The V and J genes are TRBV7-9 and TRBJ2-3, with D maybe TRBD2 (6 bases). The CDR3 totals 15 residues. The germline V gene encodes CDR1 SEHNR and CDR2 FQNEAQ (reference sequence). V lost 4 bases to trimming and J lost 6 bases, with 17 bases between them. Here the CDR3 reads CASSSPRTGGDTQYF. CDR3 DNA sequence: TGTGCCAGCAGCTCCCCGCGGACCGGGGGTGATACGCAGTATTTT.

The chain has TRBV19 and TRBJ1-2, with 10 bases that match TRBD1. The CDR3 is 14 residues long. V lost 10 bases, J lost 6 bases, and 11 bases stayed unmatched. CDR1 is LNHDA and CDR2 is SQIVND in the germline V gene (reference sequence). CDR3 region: CATRDRGRSDGYTF. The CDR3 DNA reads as TGTGCCACTAGGGACAGGGGAAGGTCGGATGGCTACACCTTC.

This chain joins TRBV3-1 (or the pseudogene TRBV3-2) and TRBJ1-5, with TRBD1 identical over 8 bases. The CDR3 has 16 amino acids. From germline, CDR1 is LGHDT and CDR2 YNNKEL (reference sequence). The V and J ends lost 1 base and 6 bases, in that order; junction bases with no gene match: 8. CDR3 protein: CASSQAWTGIGQPQHF. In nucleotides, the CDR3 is TGTGCCAGCAGCCAAGCTTGGACAGGGATTGGTCAGCCCCAGCATTTT.

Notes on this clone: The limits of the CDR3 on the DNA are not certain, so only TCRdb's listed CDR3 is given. This chain's CDR3 is CASSKWASGSIEQYF. The rearrangement joins TRBV21-1 to TRBJ2-7; the table assigns TRBD2, which was not confirmed against the DNA. TRBV21-1 is described as a pseudogene. With termini counted, the CDR3 has 15 amino acids.

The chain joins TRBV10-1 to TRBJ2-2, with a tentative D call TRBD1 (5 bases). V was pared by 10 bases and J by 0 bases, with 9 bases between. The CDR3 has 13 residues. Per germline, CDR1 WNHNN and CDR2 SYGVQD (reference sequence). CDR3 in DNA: TGCGCCACAGGGCAGCCGAACACCGGGGAGCTGTTTTTT. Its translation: CATGQPNTGELFF.

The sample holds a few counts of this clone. CDR3 sequence: CASEYGPGRSNQPQHF. For the CDR3, the DNA is TGTGCCAGCGAGTATGGGCCAGGGAGGAGCAATCAGCCCCAGCATTTT. This chain links TRBV19 with TRBJ1-5; a possible D gene is TRBD1 (5 bases). Germline V lookup: CDR1 LNHDA, CDR2 SQIVND (reference sequence). V lost 9 bases and J 1 base, leaving 19 bases between the germline ends. The CDR3 extends over 16 amino acids.

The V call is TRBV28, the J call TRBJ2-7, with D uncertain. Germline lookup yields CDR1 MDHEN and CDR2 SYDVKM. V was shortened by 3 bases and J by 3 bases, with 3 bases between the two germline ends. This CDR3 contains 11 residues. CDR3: CASSLYYEQYF. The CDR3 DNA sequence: TGTGCCAGCAGTTTGTACTACGAGCAGTACTTC.

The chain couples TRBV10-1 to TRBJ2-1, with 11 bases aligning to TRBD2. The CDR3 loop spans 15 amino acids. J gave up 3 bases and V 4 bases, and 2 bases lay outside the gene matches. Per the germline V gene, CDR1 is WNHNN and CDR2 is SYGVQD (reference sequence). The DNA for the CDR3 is TGCGCCAGCAGTGGGGGGACTAGCGGCTACAATGAGCAGTTCTTC. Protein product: CASSGGTSGYNEQFF.

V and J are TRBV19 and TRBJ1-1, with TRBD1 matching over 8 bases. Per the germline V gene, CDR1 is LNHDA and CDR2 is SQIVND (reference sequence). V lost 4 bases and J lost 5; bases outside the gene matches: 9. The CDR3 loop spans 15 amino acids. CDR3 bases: TGTGCCAGTAGTACTCCGGACAGGGAATCGACTGAAGCTTTCTTT. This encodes CASSTPDRESTEAFF.

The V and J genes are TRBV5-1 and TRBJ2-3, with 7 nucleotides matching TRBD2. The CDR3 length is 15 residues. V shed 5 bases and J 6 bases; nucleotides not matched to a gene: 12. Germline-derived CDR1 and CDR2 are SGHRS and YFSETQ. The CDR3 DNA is TGCGCCAGCAGAAGGTGGGCGGGAGAGTTTGATACGCAGTATTTT. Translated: CASRRWAGEFDTQYF.

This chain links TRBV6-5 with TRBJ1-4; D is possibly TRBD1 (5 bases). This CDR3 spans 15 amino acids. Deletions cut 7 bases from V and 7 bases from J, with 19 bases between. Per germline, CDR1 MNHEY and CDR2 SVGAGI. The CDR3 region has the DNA TGTGCCAGCATCCAAAGGGGCAACACGGGTGAAAAACTGTTTTTT. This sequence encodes CASIQRGNTGEKLFF.

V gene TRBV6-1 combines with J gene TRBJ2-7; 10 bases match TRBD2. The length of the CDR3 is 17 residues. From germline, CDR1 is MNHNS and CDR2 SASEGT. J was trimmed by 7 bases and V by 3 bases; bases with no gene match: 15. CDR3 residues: CASSDVSSGRSLGEQYF. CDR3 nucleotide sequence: TGTGCCAGCAGTGATGTGTCTAGCGGGAGATCTTTGGGGGAGCAGTACTTC.